This T cell receptor (beta chain) came from a study of human T cells and chemical hapten exposure. Broader study findings: Expanded TCRs showed more large CDR3 clusters than pre-sensitization or healthy control sets. The donor cohort had alopecia, so its immune response may not match that of healthy people.

This CDR3 is 15 amino acids long. With 3 bases clipped from V and 8 bases from J, the junction kept 9 bases outside the gene matches. Germline V lookup: CDR1 SGHNT, CDR2 YENEEA. Note on this clonotype: As yet, its antigen is unknown.

Time point described: patch test 1, 2 weeks after DPC sensitization. As to treatment: therapeutic diphenylcyclopropenone sensitization with weekly scalp DPC. Attachment of unique molecular identifiers to individual cDNA molecules was performed in the library. TCRdb reanalysed the RACE reads using MiXCR and keeps one entry per CDR3 protein. The data hold under 150,000 distinct CDR3 sequences, with about 12% observed a single time. The specimen was whole blood, collected in connection with sensitization to the hapten diphenylcyclopropenone (DPC). The J gene is TRBJ2-1, the V gene TRBV11-3; TRBD1 matches 8 bases. This TCR came from a woman in her forties or fifties with alopecia areata. Some clones in this sample may be carry-over from other donors' samples. The CDR3 here is CASSFGQGSGDEQFF. CDR3 DNA sequence: TGTGCCAGCAGCTTCGGACAGGGAAGTGGTGATGAGCAGTTCTTC.